The TCR beta chain under discussion was sequenced for a study of CD8+CD57+ T cells in acquired aplastic anemia. Template material for TCR beta VDJ and CDR3 profiling consisted of genomic DNA. TCRdb re-called the reads with MiXCR, one entry per CDR3 protein. The sample has fewer than 250,000 distinct CDR3 sequences, roughly half seen once; the top ten hold 15% to 20%. This CDR3 contains 12 residues. V was pared by 6 bases and J by 5 bases, with 13 bases between. The V gene's germline CDR1 is SQVTM and CDR2 ANQGSEA. The chain carries TRBV29-1 and TRBJ1-1; a weak D match, TRBD1 (5 bases). The sample comprised sorted CD4+, CD8+, or CD8+CD57+ T cells (not recorded which) from PBMCs. This TCR was recovered from a human donor in good health, serving as a control. The chain's CDR3 is CSVSREGTEAFF. The CDR3 nucleotides are TGCAGCGTATCCAGGGAGGGAACTGAAGCTTTCTTT.